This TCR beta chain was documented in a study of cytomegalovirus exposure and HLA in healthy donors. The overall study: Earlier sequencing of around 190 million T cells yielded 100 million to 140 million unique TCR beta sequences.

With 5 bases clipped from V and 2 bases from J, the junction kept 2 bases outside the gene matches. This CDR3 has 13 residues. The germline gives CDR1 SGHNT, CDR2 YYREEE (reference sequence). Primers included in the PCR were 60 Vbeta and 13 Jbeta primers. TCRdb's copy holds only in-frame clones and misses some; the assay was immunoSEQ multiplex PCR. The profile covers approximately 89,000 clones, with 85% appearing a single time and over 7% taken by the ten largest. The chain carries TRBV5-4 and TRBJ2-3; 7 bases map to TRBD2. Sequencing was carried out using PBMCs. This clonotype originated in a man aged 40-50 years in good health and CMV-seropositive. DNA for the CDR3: TGTGCCAGCAGAGCGGGAACCACAGATACGCAGTATTTT. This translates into CASRAGTTDTQYF.